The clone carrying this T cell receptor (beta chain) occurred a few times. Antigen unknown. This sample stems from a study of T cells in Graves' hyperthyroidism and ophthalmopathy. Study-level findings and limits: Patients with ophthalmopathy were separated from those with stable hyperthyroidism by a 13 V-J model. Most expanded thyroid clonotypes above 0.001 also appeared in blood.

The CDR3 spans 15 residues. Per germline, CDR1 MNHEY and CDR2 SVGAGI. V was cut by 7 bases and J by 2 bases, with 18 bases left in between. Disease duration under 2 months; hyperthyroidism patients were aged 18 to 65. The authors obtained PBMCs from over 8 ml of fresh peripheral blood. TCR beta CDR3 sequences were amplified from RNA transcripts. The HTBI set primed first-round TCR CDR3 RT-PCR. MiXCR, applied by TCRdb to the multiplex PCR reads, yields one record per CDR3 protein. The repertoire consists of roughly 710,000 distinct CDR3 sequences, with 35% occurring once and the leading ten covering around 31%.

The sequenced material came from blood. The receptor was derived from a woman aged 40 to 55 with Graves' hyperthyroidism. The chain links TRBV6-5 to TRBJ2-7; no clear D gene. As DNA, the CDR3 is TGTGCCAGCACCAAGGGCGGACGATTACCCTACGAGCAGTACTTC. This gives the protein CASTKGGRLPYEQYF.